Below, one T cell receptor beta chain is given with its context. Its cognate antigen has yet to be identified. Base qualities are not provided; no much larger clone lies one nucleotide away. High-throughput TCR beta sequencing profiled peripheral blood CD8+ and CD4+ T cells from healthy donors, Susac syndrome patients and multiple sclerosis patients. The healthy donors served as controls matched for age and sex. Bulk CD8+ and CD4+ T cells were purified by magnetic negative isolation, while CD8+ TEMRA cells were enriched using FACS. Blood was collected in EDTA tubes and processed within 24 hours, with PBMCs isolated through density gradient centrifugation. PBMCs intended for TCR sequencing were frozen in liquid nitrogen and were later thawed in a 37 degrees C water bath. The sorted or isolated CD4+, CD8+ and CD8+ TEMRA cells reached a purity of at least 90%. RNA was extracted with the RNeasy kit and about 0.45 to 1 ug was reverse transcribed using random hexamers. The immunoSEQ multiplex PCR assay, covering 54 Vbeta and 13 Jbeta segments, was used to amplify TCR beta CDR3 regions. To correct PCR amplification bias, a synthetic template baseline was used for both primer optimization and computational correction. On the study's bioinformatics: Reads were annotated to V, D and J genes according to IMGT and were analyzed with immunoSEQ Analyzer, with only productive sequences retained. Clonality was computed as one minus Shannon entropy normalized by log2 of the number of productive unique sequences. Public and private clones were assessed among the 100 most prevalent clones of each patient and control. A clone was defined as Susac-specific if it was absent from the healthy and MS cohorts, from roughly 980 published viral clones and from other ImmuneACCESS disease sequences. The raw public data were reprocessed by TCRdb itself: fastp quality trimming at Q25, MiXCR clonotype calling, in-frame beta chains only. One record per CDR3 amino acid sequence lists the most common genes and DNA. TCRdb assigned the V and J calls; the authors' analysis was not used. The sample has about 60,000 distinct CDR3 sequences on record, more than 80% of them singletons. Nearly 0.2% of the sample is in the top ten clones.

The CDR3, cysteine through phenylalanine, is 14 amino acids long. Left in the record is the CDR3 DNA by itself, 42 bases read in frame from the first base. Reading the germline V gene gives CDR1 SGDLS and CDR2 YYNGEE. V sheds 4 bases and J sheds 3 bases, leaving 11 bases between their ends. This sample was taken from a study of CD8 T cells in Susac syndrome (dated by TCRdb to 2018 to 2020). With respect to the entire study: Whether CD8+ T cell activation and differentiation in Susac syndrome was antigen driven was tested using repertoire sequencing. CD8+ T cell repertoire clonality was compared between about a dozen healthy donors, around 14 Susac syndrome patients and around 15 multiple sclerosis patients.

General findings and caveats noted by the study authors: The study acknowledged that relatively few individuals were included in the TCR sequencing and HLA analysis.

This TCR was recovered from a human donor in good health. Input material: CD8+ T cells from PBMCs. In this chain, TRBV9 is recombined with TRBJ1-3, and possibly TRBD1, on 6 matching bases. The encoded CDR3 is CASSHGDIGNTIYF. The DNA is TGTGCCAGCAGCCACGGGGACATTGGAAACACCATATATTTT.